The clone carrying this T cell receptor (beta chain) was seen only a few times. Its cognate antigen is unknown. The sample is drawn from a study of CD8 T cells in ankylosing spondylitis. Study conclusions and caveats: The authors reported significant enrichment of disease-linked clones in matched ankylosing spondylitis synovial fluid.

CDR3 size: 13 residues. V gave up 3 bases and J gave up 2 bases, with 7 bases separating them. A quantitative 5'-RACE method, one with molecular barcodes, was used to make TCR beta libraries. TCRdb reprocessed the 5' RACE reads via MiXCR and lists one record per CDR3 protein. The repertoire includes approximately 350,000 distinct CDR3 sequences, about 15% of them detected once, and approximately 1% sits in the top ten. The clonotype comes from a male donor with ankylosing spondylitis or in good health (not recorded which). The chain carries TRBV12-3 or TRBV12-4 and TRBJ1-2, with D unresolved. Sequenced input: blood, either unsorted or a sorted T cell fraction (not recorded which). The CDR3 bases are TGTGCCAGCAGTTTGGTGCCGAACTATGGCTACACCTTC. As protein: CASSLVPNYGYTF.